This record looks at one T cell receptor (beta chain) sequence and its context. Its antigen is unidentified. The V gene's germline CDR1 is DFQATT and CDR2 SNEGSKA (reference sequence). V was clipped by 3 bases and J by 1 base; unmatched bases: 2. There are 15 residues in the CDR3. Conversion of TCR transcripts into cDNA relied on 5'RACE template switching, which added a universal primer site and UMIs. MiXCR, applied by TCRdb to the 5' RACE reads, yields one record per CDR3 protein. The sample lists about 430,000 distinct CDR3 sequences; roughly a sixth were seen once. The record originates from a study of T cells after yellow fever vaccination. Study-level findings and limits: FACS-sorted repertoires might harbor abundant contaminating clonotypes from the bulk population. Peaking faster, on day 5 versus 15, the secondary response was nonetheless weaker. Post-booster repertoires contained most primary-vaccination clones again (around 96% CD4, 88% CD8).

This clonotype was sampled from a man younger than 30 who received the YFV17D yellow fever vaccine. V and J are TRBV20-1 and TRBJ2-5; 13 nucleotides agree with TRBD2. The sample here was PBMCs, taken before the yellow fever booster vaccination. The CDR3 loop is CSASGTSGTQETQYF. In DNA, the CDR3 is TGCAGTGCTAGCGGGACTAGCGGGACCCAAGAGACCCAGTACTTC.